This T cell receptor beta chain originates from a study of blood T cell repertoires in COVID-19. Participants, about 18 to 100 years old, spanned about two dozen US areas. The length of the CDR3 is 16 residues. Germline values: CDR1 MRHNA, CDR2 SNTAGT. Trimming took off 4 bases at V and 0 bases at J, with 13 bases between the two ends. TCRdb's copy holds only in-frame clones and misses some; the assay was immunoSEQ multiplex PCR. The data hold roughly 230,000 clones, with 70% to 90% observed a single time. Input material: PBMCs or T cells enriched from blood (not recorded which). The source of this sequence is a woman aged 45-65 years who had been exposed to COVID-19. The V gene is TRBV6-4, the J gene TRBJ2-1; D unresolved. CDR3 sequence: CASSVMPVSSYNEQFF. The CDR3, as DNA: TGTGCCAGCAGTGTTATGCCGGTTAGCTCCTACAATGAGCAGTTCTTC.